This T cell receptor beta chain originates from a study of blood T cell repertoires in COVID-19. About the research overall: Material from acute and convalescent COVID-19 was sourced from the United States, Italy and Spain. Nucleic acid was either cDNA or gDNA, and it came from T cells, B-cell-depleted T cells, or PBMCs.

Per the germline V gene, CDR1 is MNHEY and CDR2 is SMNVEV (reference sequence). The ends were cut back, 5 bases at V and 0 bases at J, with 14 bases in the middle. This CDR3 is 16 amino acids long. Authors' analysis steps: Researchers report that nucleated cell counts were estimated from reference gene primer amplification. Data came from immunoSEQ multiplex PCR; TCRdb stores just in-frame clones and leaves some out. V, J and clone size are those of that table, while D and trimming were read from the DNA. In the table there are about 180,000 clones, 80% of which are singletons. The clonotype comes from a man aged 70 or older with active or convalescent COVID-19. The sequencing sample was made of peripheral blood. The V gene is TRBV27, the J gene TRBJ2-1, with D uncertain. CDR3 in DNA: TGTGCCAGCAGTCCCGTCTGGCCAAACTCCTACAATGAGCAGTTCTTC. Translating gives CASSPVWPNSYNEQFF.